A single sample gave rise to the 2 T cell receptor beta chains below, sequenced in a study of blood T cells in healthy people across ages (dated by TCRdb to 2013 to 2016). The library was obtained by 5' RACE. Sequencer: Illumina HiSeq 2500. A second roughly 7 to 11 cycle PCR used a sample-barcoded 5' primer and a J-beta primer mix. The public sequencing data were trimmed at Q25 with fastp and processed into clonotypes with MiXCR by TCRdb, which kept only in-frame beta chains. Merged by CDR3 protein, the rows form single entries marked with the most common genes and DNA. Counted in this sample were some 730,000 distinct CDR3 sequences; 22% of them appeared once. The ten largest clonotypes hold roughly a fifth of the sample. Sequenced input: blood. The source of these receptors is a man aged 65 to 85 in good health.

This clonotype has more than one count but fewer than ten. V gene TRBV20-1 combines with J gene TRBJ1-6; the D gene is possibly TRBD1 (5 bases). CDR1 and CDR2 (germline): DFQATT, SNEGSKA (reference sequence). V dropped 1 base and J dropped 9 bases, with 19 bases sitting between them. The CDR3 consists of 16 residues. CDR3 DNA: TGCAGTGCTAGAGCCCCCGGGCGTCTCCAGGGTTCACCCCTCCACTTT. It codes for CSARAPGRLQGSPLHF.

This clonotype occurred many times. The chain uses TRBV5-1 and TRBJ2-1; unclear D gene. Trimming shortened V by 2 bases and J by 4 bases, and 10 bases separated the two germline ends. This CDR3 spans 14 amino acids. Germline-derived CDR1 and CDR2 are SGHRS and YFSETQ. The CDR3, as DNA: TGCGCCAGCAGCTTCGGCGAAACTTACAATGAGCAGTTCTTC. Translated, it gives CASSFGETYNEQFF.